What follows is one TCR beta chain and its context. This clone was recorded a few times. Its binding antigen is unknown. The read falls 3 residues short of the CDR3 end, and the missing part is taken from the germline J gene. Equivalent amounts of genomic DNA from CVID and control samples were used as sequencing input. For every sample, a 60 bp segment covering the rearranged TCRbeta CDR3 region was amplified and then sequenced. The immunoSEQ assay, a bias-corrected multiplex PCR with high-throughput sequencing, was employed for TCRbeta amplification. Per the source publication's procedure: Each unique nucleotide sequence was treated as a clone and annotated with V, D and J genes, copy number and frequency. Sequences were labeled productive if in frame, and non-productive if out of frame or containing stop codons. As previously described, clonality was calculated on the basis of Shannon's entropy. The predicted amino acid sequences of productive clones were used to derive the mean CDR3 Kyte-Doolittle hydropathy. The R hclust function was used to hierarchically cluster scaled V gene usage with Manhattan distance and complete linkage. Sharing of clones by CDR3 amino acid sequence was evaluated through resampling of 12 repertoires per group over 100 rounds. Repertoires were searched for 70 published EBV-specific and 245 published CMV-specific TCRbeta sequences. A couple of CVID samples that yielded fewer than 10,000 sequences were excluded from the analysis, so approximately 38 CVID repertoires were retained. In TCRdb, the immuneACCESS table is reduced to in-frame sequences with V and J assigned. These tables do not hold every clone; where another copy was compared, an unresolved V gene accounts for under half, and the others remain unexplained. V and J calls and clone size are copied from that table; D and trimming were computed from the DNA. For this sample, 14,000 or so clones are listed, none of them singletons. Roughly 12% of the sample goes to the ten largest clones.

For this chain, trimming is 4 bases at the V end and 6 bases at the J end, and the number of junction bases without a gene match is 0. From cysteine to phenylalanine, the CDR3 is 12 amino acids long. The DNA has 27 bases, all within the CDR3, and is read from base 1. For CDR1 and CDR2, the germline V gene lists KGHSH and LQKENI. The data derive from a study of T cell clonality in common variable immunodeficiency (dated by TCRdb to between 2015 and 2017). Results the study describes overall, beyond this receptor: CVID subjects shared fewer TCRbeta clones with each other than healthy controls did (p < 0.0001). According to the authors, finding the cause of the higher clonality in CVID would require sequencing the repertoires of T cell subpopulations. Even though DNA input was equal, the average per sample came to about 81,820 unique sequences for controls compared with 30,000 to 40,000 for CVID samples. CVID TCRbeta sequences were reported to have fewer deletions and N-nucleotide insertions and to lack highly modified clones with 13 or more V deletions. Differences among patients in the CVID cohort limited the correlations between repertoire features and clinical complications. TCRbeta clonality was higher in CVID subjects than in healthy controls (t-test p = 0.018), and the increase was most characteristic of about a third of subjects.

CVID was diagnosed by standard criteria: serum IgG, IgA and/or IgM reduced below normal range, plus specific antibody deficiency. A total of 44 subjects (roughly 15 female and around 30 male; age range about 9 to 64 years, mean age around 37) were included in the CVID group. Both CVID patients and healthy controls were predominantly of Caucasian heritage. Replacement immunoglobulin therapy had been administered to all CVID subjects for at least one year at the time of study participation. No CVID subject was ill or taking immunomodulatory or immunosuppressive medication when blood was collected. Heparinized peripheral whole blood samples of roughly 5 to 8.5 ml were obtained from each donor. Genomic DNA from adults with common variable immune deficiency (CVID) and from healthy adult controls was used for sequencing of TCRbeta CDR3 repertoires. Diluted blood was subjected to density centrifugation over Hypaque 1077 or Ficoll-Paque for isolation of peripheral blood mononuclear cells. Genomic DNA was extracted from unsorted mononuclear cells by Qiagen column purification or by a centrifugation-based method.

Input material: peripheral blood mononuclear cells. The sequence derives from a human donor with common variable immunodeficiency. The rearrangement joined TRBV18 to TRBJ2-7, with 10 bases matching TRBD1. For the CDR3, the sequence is CASSRDRGEQYF. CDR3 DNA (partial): TGTGCCAGCTCACGGGACAGGGGCGAG.